This T cell receptor (beta chain) emerged from a study of cytomegalovirus exposure and HLA in healthy donors. General study findings and limits: Follow-up analysis seemed to connect common viral pathogens with several of the most significant clusters identified. According to an earlier analysis, most TCR beta V segments yielded productive rearrangements about 90% or about 30% of the time. Accurate predictions that matched the HLA-A and HLA-B alleles of most subjects were reportedly made from TCR beta sequences.

13 Jbeta primers and 60 Vbeta primers were used for the PCR. Clones were sequenced by immunoSEQ multiplex PCR, and TCRdb holds only the in-frame ones, with some missing. The data show 300,000 or so clones, approximately 85% seen once. To note about this clone: Its specificity is not known.

Sequencing input: PBMCs. The receptor was derived from a woman between 40 and 50 years old in good health and CMV-seropositive.

The CDR3 reads CASSRKTGATNEKLFF. CDR3 in DNA: TGTGCCAGCAGCCGCAAGACAGGGGCAACTAATGAAAAACTGTTTTTT. The rearrangement joins TRBV28 to TRBJ1-4, with 8 bases identical to TRBD1. In germline, CDR1 is MDHEN, CDR2 SYDVKM. V was clipped by 6 bases and J by 0 bases; unmatched bases: 6. This CDR3 has 16 amino acids.